This TCR beta chain derives from a study of blood T cell repertoires in COVID-19. Trimming stripped 4 bases from V and 11 bases from J, with 16 bases between. The CDR3 contains 12 residues. In germline, CDR1 is SGHRS, CDR2 YFSETQ. Cohorts were based on clinical histories the participants reported. The study counted Cohort 3 donors as recovered given two negative PCRs, clearance, or symptom resolution. The authors' processing: Estimation of nucleated cell counts was performed using reference gene primer amplification. TCRdb's copy holds only in-frame clones and misses some; the assay was immunoSEQ multiplex PCR. That table furnishes V, J and clone size, whereas the DNA furnished D and trimming. The data show some 250,000 clones, around 80% seen once.

The chain is built from TRBV5-1 and TRBJ2-7; D is perhaps TRBD1 (7 bases). This TCR was recovered from a middle-aged man who had recovered from COVID-19. The source material was PBMCs or T cells enriched from blood (not recorded which). CDR3 protein: CASSPAGTEEYF. The CDR3 DNA is TGCGCCAGCAGCCCCGCGGGGACAGAGGAGTACTTC.